These 20 T cell receptor beta chains were all obtained from the same sample, sequenced in a study of blood T cell repertoires in COVID-19 (dated by TCRdb to 2018 to 2020). The protocol used for the library was the immunoSEQ multiplex PCR assay. Entries here come from immuneACCESS through TCRdb and include only in-frame sequences with V and J called. Some clones fail to appear in such tables; in the studies checked, an unresolved V gene covers under half of the shortfall, and the cause of the remainder is unknown. For this sample the table gives over 45,000 clones, of which 90% were detected only once. The ten largest account for under 6.5% of the sample. Material for sequencing was peripheral blood. The source of these receptors is a man aged 70 or older with acute or convalescent COVID-19.

V gene TRBV28 combines with J gene TRBJ2-7, with D possibly TRBD1 on 5 matching bases. This CDR3 comprises 12 residues. The germline gives CDR1 MDHEN, CDR2 SYDVKM. V gave up 7 bases and J gave up 5 bases, with 12 bases separating them. CDR3 loop: CASTSRQNEQYF. The CDR3 DNA reads TGTGCCAGCACCTCAAGACAGAACGAGCAGTACTTC.

The chain carries TRBV5-3 and TRBJ1-2; 8 positions agree with TRBD1. TRBV5-3 is assigned to the ORF class and has an uncertain function. J was trimmed by 4 bases and V by 4 bases; bases with no gene match: 12. The CDR3 is 16 residues long. The CDR3 nucleotides are TGTGCCAGAAGCAACCTGGACAGGGTAGGGTCCTATGGCTACACCTTC. Its protein is CARSNLDRVGSYGYTF.

This clone was found once. The rearrangement joins TRBV4-1 to TRBJ2-3; 8 nucleotides align to TRBD2. J gave up 2 bases and V 7 bases, and 11 bases lay outside the gene matches. The length of the CDR3 is 16 residues. Germline lookup yields CDR1 MGHRA and CDR2 YSYEKL. The CDR3 loop reads CASNAGTRRDTDTQYF. The DNA of the CDR3 is TGCGCCAGCAATGCAGGGACTAGAAGAGACACAGATACGCAGTATTTT.

This clone has just one count. The rearrangement joins TRBV5-6 to TRBJ1-1; tentatively, D is TRBD1 (6 bases). The V end was cut by 4 bases, the J end by 0 bases, with 13 bases between. Germline assignment: CDR1 SGHDT and CDR2 YYEEEE. This CDR3 has 15 amino acids. CDR3 region: CASSLFQGLNTEAFF. Here the CDR3 DNA reads TGTGCCAGCAGCCTGTTTCAGGGGTTGAACACTGAAGCTTTCTTT. Full variable domain (rest looked up from reference TRBV5-6 and TRBJ1-1): DAGVTQSPTHLIKTRGQQVTLRCSPKSGHDTVSWYQQALGQGPQFIFQYYEEEERQRGNFPDRFSGHQFPNYSSELNVNALLLGDSALYLCASSLFQGLNTEAFFGQGTRLTVV.

V usage is TRBV27 and J usage is TRBJ1-6; D is unclear. CDR3 length: 17 amino acids. Trimming removed 8 bases at V and 2 bases at J, with 19 bases between. Per germline, CDR1 MNHEY and CDR2 SMNVEV (reference sequence). The CDR3 spells CASSRVLPYPYNSPLHF. For the CDR3, the DNA is TGTGCCAGCTCCCGGGTGTTACCGTATCCCTATAATTCACCCCTCCACTTT.

The J gene is TRBJ2-7, the V gene TRBV2, with 7 bases lining up with TRBD1. V dropped 3 bases and J dropped 0; count of bases not matched to a gene: 2. This CDR3 is 14 amino acids long. Germline V gives CDR1 SNHLY, CDR2 FYNNEI. DNA of the CDR3: TGTGCCAGCAGTGAGACAGGGAGCTCCTACGAGCAGTACTTC. It encodes CASSETGSSYEQYF.

The V and J genes are TRBV30 and TRBJ2-2; perhaps TRBD2 as D (8 bases). V gave up 4 bases and J gave up 6 bases, with 15 bases separating them. This CDR3 has 14 residues. Germline V gene sequence: CDR1 GTSNPN, CDR2 SVGIG (reference sequence). The chain's CDR3 is CAWNGRGRAGELFF. The CDR3, as DNA: TGTGCCTGGAACGGGAGGGGGCGCGCCGGGGAGCTGTTTTTT. Looking up the rest from reference TRBV30 and TRBJ2-2 gives the full variable domain: SQTIHQWPATLVQPVGSPLSLECTVEGTSNPNLYWYRQAAGRGLQLLFYSVGIGQISSEVPQNLSASRPQDRQFILSSKKLLLSDSGFYLCAWNGRGRAGELFFGEGSRLTVL.

As concerns this clone: Other DNA sequences in this specimen translate into the identical CDR3. The rearrangement uses TRBV20-1 and TRBJ2-7, with a possible D match to TRBD2 (5 bases). Trimming pared 3 bases from V and 1 base from J, leaving 7 bases between. The CDR3 totals 12 residues. Germline CDR1 DFQATT, CDR2 SNEGSKA (reference sequence). The CDR3 region has the DNA TGCAGTGCTAGTCGGGGTTCCTACGAGCAGTACTTC. Translated, it gives CSASRGSYEQYF.

The gene calls are TRBV4-3 and TRBJ1-6, with TRBD1 as a possible D gene (5 bases). This CDR3 is 17 amino acids long. V lost 0 bases to trimming and J lost 6 bases, with 15 bases between them. In germline, CDR1 is LGHNA, CDR2 YSLEER. The DNA for the CDR3 is TGCGCCAGCAGCCAAGATTGGGGCAAGTGGATTAATTCACCCCTCCACTTT. This codes for CASSQDWGKWINSPLHF.

The gene calls are TRBV4-2 and TRBJ2-1; the D gene is possibly TRBD2 (6 bases). The CDR3 sequence is 14 residues long. Between the trimmed V and J ends, which lost 3 bases and 6 bases, there was a span of 12 bases. Per the germline V gene, CDR1 is LGHNA and CDR2 is YNFKEQ. The CDR3: CASSHPTGSNEQFF. The CDR3 DNA follows: TGTGCCAGCAGCCACCCCACCGGGAGCAATGAGCAGTTCTTC.

This chain links TRBV19 with TRBJ1-5; the D gene is possibly TRBD1 (6 bases). The CDR3 is made up of 14 amino acids. Trimming cost V 5 bases and J 6 bases, with 14 bases left between them. Germline V CDR1 and CDR2: LNHDA, SQIVND (reference sequence). CDR3 DNA sequence: TGTGCCAGTAGTGGGGGACATTCAAGTCAGCCCCAGCATTTT. Its protein is CASSGGHSSQPQHF.

The chain uses TRBV4-2 and TRBJ1-6; D unresolved. CDR1 and CDR2 (germline): LGHNA, YNFKEQ. The CDR3 consists of 16 residues. The V gene lost 0 bases and the J gene lost 5 bases, with 11 bases spanning the gap. The CDR3 bases are TGTGCCAGCAGCCAAGAAGCCAGGCTCGATAATTCACCCCTCCACTTT. Translation: CASSQEARLDNSPLHF.

Only one count was recorded for this clone. The chain uses TRBV15 and TRBJ2-7; possibly TRBD1 for D (7 bases). This CDR3 has 16 amino acids. Deletions cut 5 bases from V and 4 bases from J, with 21 bases between. CDR1 LNHNV and CDR2 YYDKDF come from the germline V gene (reference sequence). The DNA for the CDR3 is TGTGCCACCAGCGGAGGGGAAGGGACAGACTTATACGAGCAGTACTTC. It encodes CATSGGEGTDLYEQYF.

This chain joins TRBV15 and TRBJ2-3, with TRBD2 matching over 8 bases. The CDR3 extends over 15 amino acids. Germline-derived CDR1 and CDR2 are LNHNV and YYDKDF (reference sequence). V trimming: 0 bases; J trimming: 3 bases; junction bases outside the gene matches: 2. The CDR3 DNA is TGTGCCACCAGCAGAGATACGGGAGGGACAGATACGCAGTATTTT. Translation: CATSRDTGGTDTQYF.

This clone was detected only once. V usage is TRBV18 and J usage is TRBJ1-1, with 7 bases matching TRBD1. The germline gives CDR1 KGHSH, CDR2 LQKENI. V gave up 1 base and J gave up 4 bases; unmatched junction bases: 0. The length of the CDR3 is 13 residues. CDR3 sequence reads: CASSPHRGTEAFF. The CDR3 bases are TGTGCCAGCTCACCACACAGGGGCACTGAAGCTTTCTTT. Complete variable domain (other parts from reference TRBV18 and TRBJ1-1): NAGVMQNPRHLVRRRGQEARLRCSPMKGHSHVYWYRQLPEEGLKFMVYLQKENIIDESGMPKERFSAEFPKEGPSILRIQQVVRGDSAAYFCASSPHRGTEAFFGQGTRLTVV.

The CDR3 DNA follows: TGTGCCAGTAGTACCCAAACCGCAGGGAGGGGAGGCAATCAGCCCCAGCATTTT. As protein: CASSTQTAGRGGNQPQHF. V gene TRBV19 combines with J gene TRBJ1-5; tentative D call: TRBD1 (5 bases). Germline CDR1 is LNHDA and CDR2 is SQIVND (reference sequence). This CDR3 comprises 18 residues. V dropped 4 bases and J dropped 2 bases, with 21 bases sitting between them.

Here the CDR3 DNA reads TGTGCCAGCAGGCTCCAGCGGGGAGGAGATACGCAGTATTTT. Amino acids: CASRLQRGGDTQYF. The chain combines TRBV2 with TRBJ2-3; 7 nucleotides match TRBD2. Trimming removed 6 bases from V and 5 bases from J; junction bases left unmatched: 8. Germline V gene data show CDR1 as SNHLY and CDR2 as FYNNEI. CDR3 length: 14 amino acids.

The CDR3 DNA reads as TGTGCCAGCAGCTTGAGACAGTCTGTTGAAAAACTGTTTTTT. Its translation: CASSLRQSVEKLFF. The rearrangement links TRBV7-2 to TRBJ1-4; D is possibly TRBD1 (5 bases). Trimming stripped 3 bases from V and 7 bases from J, with 12 bases between. The CDR3 has 14 amino acids. Germline V CDR1 and CDR2: SGHTA, FQGNSA.

V gene TRBV30 combines with J gene TRBJ1-1; maybe TRBD1 (6 bases). The germline gives CDR1 GTSNPN, CDR2 SVGIG (reference sequence). The CDR3 covers 13 residues. The V gene lost 3 bases and the J gene lost 1 base, with 9 bases spanning the gap. This chain's CDR3 is CAWRSGENTEAFF. CDR3 in DNA: TGTGCCTGGAGGTCAGGGGAGAACACTGAAGCTTTCTTT.

The rearrangement joins TRBV11-3 to TRBJ2-3; 9 bases agree with TRBD1. CDR1 and CDR2 from the germline V gene are SGHNT and YENEEA. This CDR3 region has 15 residues. The V gene end was trimmed by 4 bases and the J gene end by 1 base; junction bases not matched to a gene: 3. The CDR3 sequence is CASSWTGAGTDTQYF. In DNA, the CDR3 is TGTGCCAGCAGCTGGACAGGGGCCGGCACAGATACGCAGTATTTT.